Below, one T cell receptor beta chain is given with its context. What it binds is unknown. This entry is derived from a study of cytomegalovirus exposure and HLA in healthy donors. The CDR3 extends over 15 amino acids. Germline V gives CDR1 MNHEY, CDR2 SMNVEV (reference sequence). J lost 4 bases, V lost 6 bases, and 9 bases had no gene match. The primer mix had 60 Vbeta and 13 Jbeta primers. Clones were read by immunoSEQ multiplex PCR, and TCRdb kept only the in-frame ones, dropping some. The table records some 100,000 clones, about three quarters of them present only once. At the time of sampling, donors were nominally healthy, though unrecorded immune exposures were likely. Study outcomes and limitations: Accurate prediction of most subjects' HLA-A and HLA-B alleles from TCR beta sequences was reported. The authors enumerated over 150 TCR beta chains as linked to cytomegalovirus.

The J gene is TRBJ1-5, the V gene TRBV27; 7 nucleotides agree with TRBD1. Specimen: PBMCs. This clonotype was obtained from a female donor in good health and CMV-seronegative. The CDR3 DNA is TGTGCCAGCAGCCCTAGGAGGGGGCAGAATCAGCCCCAGCATTTT. As protein: CASSPRRGQNQPQHF.